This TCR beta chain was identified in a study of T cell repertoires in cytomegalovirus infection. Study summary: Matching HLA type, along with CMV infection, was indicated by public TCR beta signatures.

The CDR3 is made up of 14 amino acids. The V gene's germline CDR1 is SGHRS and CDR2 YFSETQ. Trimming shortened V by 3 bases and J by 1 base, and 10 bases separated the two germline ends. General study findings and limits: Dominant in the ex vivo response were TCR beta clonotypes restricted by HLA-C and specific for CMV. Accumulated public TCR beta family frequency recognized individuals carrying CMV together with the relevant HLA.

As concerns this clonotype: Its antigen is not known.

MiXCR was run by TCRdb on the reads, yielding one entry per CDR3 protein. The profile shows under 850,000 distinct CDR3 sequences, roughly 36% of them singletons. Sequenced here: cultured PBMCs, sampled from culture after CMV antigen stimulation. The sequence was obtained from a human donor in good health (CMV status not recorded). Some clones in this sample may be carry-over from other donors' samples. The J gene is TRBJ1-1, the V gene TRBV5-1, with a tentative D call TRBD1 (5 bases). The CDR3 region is CASSWGVENTEAFF. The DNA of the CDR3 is TGCGCCAGCAGCTGGGGGGTTGAGAACACTGAAGCTTTCTTT.